The 25 T cell receptor beta chains in this list originate from one sample, sequenced in a study of Graves' ophthalmopathy and Graves' hyperthyroidism. Transcripts of RNA were the source for amplifying TCR beta CDR3 regions. HTBI primers primed a first-round RT-PCR, and a second-round multiplex PCR followed. TCRdb itself ran the multiplex PCR reads through MiXCR, one entry per CDR3 protein. The table records about 550,000 distinct CDR3 sequences, under 45% of them present only once. The specimen was peripheral blood or thyroid tissue (not recorded which). All receptors come from an adult man with Graves' hyperthyroidism.

This clonotype was counted once. The CDR3 coding sequence is TGTGCCAGCAGTGACACGGCCGGGGGCACAGATACGCAGTATTTT. Translation gives CASSDTAGGTDTQYF. This sequence joins TRBV6-4 and TRBJ2-3, with D possibly matching TRBD2 (5 bases). Germline assignment: CDR1 MRHNA and CDR2 SNTAGT. The V and J ends lost 2 bases and 1 base respectively, with 10 bases between them. This CDR3 region has 15 residues.

In this sample, this clonotype turned up many times. The chain employs TRBV29-1 and TRBJ2-3; a weak D match, TRBD2 (6 bases). The germline V and J ends were trimmed by 1 base and 4 bases, with 18 bases remaining between them. This CDR3 region has 16 residues. The germline V gene has CDR1 SQVTM and CDR2 ANQGSEA. CDR3 protein: CSVEGGARGVADTQYF. DNA of the CDR3: TGCAGCGTTGAAGGAGGAGCGCGGGGTGTCGCAGATACGCAGTATTTT.

Turning to this clonotype: At one end the junction does not follow the germline gene, possibly because of a read error. The gene calls are TRBV29-1 and TRBJ2-5, with D uncertain. This CDR3 is 13 amino acids long. The germline V gene has CDR1 SQVTM and CDR2 ANQGSEA. The CDR3 nucleotides are TGCAGCGTTGAAGGTCAGAACCAGGAGACCCAGTACTTC. Its translation is CSVEGQNQETQYF.

V and J are TRBV7-9 and TRBJ1-5; 9 bases align to TRBD1. The V segment lost 5 bases and the J segment 9 bases; nucleotides outside the gene matches: 8. The germline CDR1 and CDR2 sequences are SEHNR and FQNEAQ (reference sequence). This CDR3 comprises 14 residues. The CDR3 DNA follows: TGTGCCAGCAGCGGGACAGGGATTATGTGGCCCCAGCATTTT. It is translated as CASSGTGIMWPQHF.

This clonotype has only a few counts. This chain uses TRBV7-3 with TRBJ2-1, with TRBD2 as a possible D gene (6 bases). V was pared by 5 bases and J by 9 bases, with 17 bases between. The CDR3 sequence is 14 residues long. Germline loops: CDR1 SGHTA, CDR2 FQGTGA. CDR3 residues: CASSPSVIGTEQFF. DNA of the CDR3: TGTGCCAGCAGCCCTAGCGTTATCGGGACTGAGCAGTTCTTC. The whole variable domain, remainder taken from reference TRBV7-3 and TRBJ2-1, is GAGVSQTPSNKVTEKGKYVELRCDPISGHTALYWYRQSLGQGPEFLIYFQGTGAADDSGLPNDRFFAVRPEGSVSTLKIQRTERGDSAVYLCASSPSVIGTEQFFGPGTRLTVL.

The chain couples TRBV6-5 to TRBJ1-1, with D perhaps TRBD1 (5 bases). V lost 5 bases, J lost 8 bases, and 15 bases lay in between. Germline V CDR1 and CDR2: MNHEY, SVGAGI. The CDR3 covers 13 residues. The CDR3 nucleotides are TGTGCCAGCAGTGCGCCCGGGACCCTGGAAGCTTTCTTT. It translates to CASSAPGTLEAFF.

The chain combines TRBV27 with TRBJ1-2; D uncertain. CDR3 size: 13 residues. Germline CDR1 MNHEY, CDR2 SMNVEV (reference sequence). The V gene lost 7 bases and the J gene lost 3 bases, with 12 bases spanning the gap. The CDR3, as DNA: TGTGCCAGCAAGGGTGAGAGGTACTATGGCTACACCTTC. This gives the protein CASKGERYYGYTF.

Turning to this clonotype: One end of the junction is discordant with germline, which a read error may explain. The chain carries TRBV28 and TRBJ1-5; 9 bases fit TRBD1. This CDR3 contains 15 residues. Per germline, CDR1 MDHEN and CDR2 SYDVKM. The CDR3 region has the DNA TGTGCCAGCAGGGCCACCGGGACAGGGATTCAGCACCAGCATTTT. Its translation: CASRATGTGIQHQHF.

This clonotype was seen ten or more times. This chain uses TRBV6-5 with TRBJ2-7, with a tentative D call TRBD1 (5 bases). The germline gives CDR1 MNHEY, CDR2 SVGAGI. The CDR3 runs to 10 residues. Trimming left V 8 bases short and J 9 bases short, with 11 bases between. CDR3 in DNA: TGTGCCAGCGGGGCCGGTACGCAGTACTTC. Its translation is CASGAGTQYF.

The chain uses TRBV4-1 and TRBJ2-7, with D possibly being TRBD1 or TRBD2 (5 bases each). This CDR3 has 17 amino acids. V lost 0 bases and J lost 2, with 17 bases in between. Germline CDR1 reads MGHRA; CDR2 reads YSYEKL. CDR3: CASSQDLRGAITYEQYF. CDR3 nucleotides: TGCGCCAGCAGCCAAGATTTACGGGGCGCCATTACCTACGAGCAGTACTTC.

In this sample, this clonotype turned up many times. The chain's CDR3 is CSAGLAGTYEQYF. The CDR3 DNA reads TGCAGTGCTGGACTAGCGGGGACCTACGAGCAGTACTTC. The chain is built from TRBV20-1 and TRBJ2-7; TRBD2 matches at 12 bases. Trimming at V came to 5 bases and at J to 2 bases, leaving 1 base not matched to a gene. The CDR3 length is 13 residues. Per germline, CDR1 DFQATT and CDR2 SNEGSKA (reference sequence).

This clonotype appeared many times. The V call is TRBV12-3 or TRBV12-4, the J call TRBJ2-5, with 7 bases identical to TRBD1. V gave up 6 bases and J gave up 5 bases; unmatched junction bases: 6. This CDR3 has 13 amino acids. The CDR3 bases are TGTGCCAGCAGCCCGAGGGGGCGGGAGACCCAGTACTTC. This gives the protein CASSPRGRETQYF.

This clonotype was counted many times. The chain couples TRBV6-1 to TRBJ1-5, with D unclear. The CDR3 runs to 14 residues. The V gene lost 2 bases and the J gene lost 4 bases, with 9 bases spanning the gap. Germline V lookup: CDR1 MNHNS, CDR2 SASEGT. The CDR3 reads CASSENGWNQPQHF. CDR3 nucleotides: TGTGCCAGCAGTGAAAACGGGTGGAATCAGCCCCAGCATTTT.

The CDR3 region is CSVELRLEETQYF. The DNA of the CDR3 is TGCAGCGTTGAACTGCGGCTTGAAGAGACCCAGTACTTC. The V and J genes are TRBV29-1 and TRBJ2-5; D not resolved. Germline assignment: CDR1 SQVTM and CDR2 ANQGSEA. CDR3 length equals 13 residues. V lost 2 bases to trimming and J lost 3 bases, with 10 bases between them.

V and J are TRBV7-2 and TRBJ2-7, with D perhaps assigned TRBD1 or TRBD2 (6 bases each). CDR1 is SGHTA and CDR2 is FQGNSA in the germline V gene. Trimming stripped 2 bases from V and 2 bases from J, with 13 bases between. The CDR3 spans 15 residues. The chain's CDR3 is CASSLMGGDTYEQYF. CDR3 bases: TGTGCCAGCAGCTTAATGGGGGGCGATACCTACGAGCAGTACTTC. Supplemented by reference TRBV7-2 and TRBJ2-7, the full variable domain reads GAGVSQSPSNKVTEKGKDVELRCDPISGHTALYWYRQSLGQGLEFLIYFQGNSAPDKSGLPSDRFSAERTGGSVSTLTIQRTQQEDSAVYLCASSLMGGDTYEQYFGPGTRLTVT.

This rearrangement joins TRBV29-1 to TRBJ2-5; TRBD1 might be the D (6 bases). The germline V gene encodes CDR1 SQVTM and CDR2 ANQGSEA. Trimming left V 7 bases short and J 9 bases short, with 18 bases between. The CDR3 covers 12 residues. The CDR3 is CSAGQRNQPQYF. Written as DNA, the CDR3 is TGCAGCGCGGGACAACGCAATCAGCCCCAGTACTTC.

Note on this clonotype: The junction departs from germline at one end; a sequencing error may be responsible. The chain employs TRBV7-9 and TRBJ2-6; D not certain. The CDR3 covers 16 residues. The germline CDR1 and CDR2 sequences are SEHNR and FQNEAQ (reference sequence). The CDR3, as DNA: TGTGCCAGCAGCTTAGGGGTTTTCTCTGGGGTCAACGTCCTGACTTTC. Its protein product is CASSLGVFSGVNVLTF.

This clonotype was counted many times. The V gene is TRBV24-1, the J gene TRBJ1-1, with D possibly being TRBD1 (6 bases). Trimming removed 7 bases from V and 4 bases from J, with 12 bases in between. This CDR3 has 13 residues. Germline lookup yields CDR1 KGHDR and CDR2 SFDVKD. CDR3 protein: CATRAGGSTEAFF. The CDR3 coding sequence is TGTGCCACCAGGGCGGGGGGCTCCACTGAAGCTTTCTTT.

This clonotype was detected once. The chain joins TRBV29-1 to TRBJ1-1; possible D gene TRBD1, 6 bases. From germline, CDR1 is SQVTM and CDR2 ANQGSEA. Trimming cost V 4 bases and J 5 bases, with 11 bases left between them. The CDR3 sequence is 12 residues long. The CDR3: CSVVTGRTEAFF. The CDR3 region has the DNA TGCAGCGTTGTCACAGGGCGAACTGAAGCTTTCTTT.

Comments on this clonotype: A read error may account for a junction end that differs from germline. The chain's CDR3 is CASSQLAGRSNEQHF. The CDR3 DNA sequence: TGTGCCAGCTCACAGCTAGCGGGGCGGTCGAACGAGCAGCACTTC. This chain links TRBV11-1 with TRBJ2-7; 9 nucleotides align to TRBD2. The CDR3 length is 15 residues. Looked up from germline, CDR1 is SGHAT and CDR2 is FQDESV (reference sequence).

This clonotype was recorded once. V usage is TRBV29-1 and J usage is TRBJ2-5; 9 bases align to TRBD2. V trimming: 3 bases; J trimming: 5 bases; junction bases outside the gene matches: 4. This CDR3 has 13 amino acids. The germline CDR1 and CDR2 sequences are SQVTM and ANQGSEA. The CDR3 coding sequence is TGCAGCGTTGATAGCGGGGGATATGAGACCCAGTACTTC. It is translated as CSVDSGGYETQYF.

Many counts were recorded for this clonotype. The chain uses TRBV29-1 and TRBJ2-2, with 7 bases aligning to TRBD1. V was clipped by 5 bases and J by 1 base; unmatched bases: 7. CDR1 SQVTM and CDR2 ANQGSEA come from the germline V gene. The CDR3 covers 15 residues. This chain's CDR3 is CSVKGGGWNTGELFF. Written as DNA, the CDR3 is TGCAGCGTTAAAGGGGGCGGTTGGAACACCGGGGAGCTGTTTTTT.

Concerning this clonotype itself: Being one base from a much bigger clone, this may be a read error. The V gene is TRBV12-3 or TRBV12-4, the J gene TRBJ1-5; perhaps TRBD1 as D (5 bases). The CDR3 totals 15 residues. The CDR3 is CAGSFDRDSNQPQHF. DNA for the CDR3: TGTGCCGGCAGTTTTGACCGGGACAGCAATCAGCCCCAGCATTTT.

This sequence joins TRBV11-2 and TRBJ2-2; 12 positions match TRBD1. Germline CDR1 reads SGHAT; CDR2 reads FQNNGV. The CDR3 is 17 residues long. V shed 4 bases and J 4 bases; nucleotides not matched to a gene: 7. The CDR3 sequence: CASSSAGTGGGTGELFF. CDR3 in DNA: TGTGCCAGCAGCTCAGCCGGGACAGGGGGCGGCACCGGGGAGCTGTTTTTT.

This clonotype appeared a few times. No DNA is shown, since the ends of the CDR3 on it are uncertain; the CDR3 is the one TCRdb lists. V usage is TRBV19 and J usage is TRBJ1-1; TRBD1, the table's D call, was not compared with the DNA. Germline V gene data show CDR1 as LNHDA and CDR2 as SQIVND (reference sequence). The CDR3 is 15 residues long, counting both termini. The CDR3 reads CASSSSDREGTEAFF.